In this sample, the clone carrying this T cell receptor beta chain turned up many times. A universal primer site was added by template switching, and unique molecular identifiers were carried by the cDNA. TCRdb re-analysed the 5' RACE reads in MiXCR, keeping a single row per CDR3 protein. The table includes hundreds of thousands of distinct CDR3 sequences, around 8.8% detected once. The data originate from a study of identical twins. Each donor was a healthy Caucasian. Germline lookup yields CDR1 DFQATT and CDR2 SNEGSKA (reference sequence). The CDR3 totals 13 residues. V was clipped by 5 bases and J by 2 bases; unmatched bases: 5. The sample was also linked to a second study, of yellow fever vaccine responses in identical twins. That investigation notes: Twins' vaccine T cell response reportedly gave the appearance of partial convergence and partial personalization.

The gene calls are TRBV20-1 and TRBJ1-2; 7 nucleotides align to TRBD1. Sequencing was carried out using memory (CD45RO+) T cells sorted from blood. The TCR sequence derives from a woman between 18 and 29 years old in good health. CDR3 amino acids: CSAVQGRNYGYTF. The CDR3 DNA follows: TGCAGTGCTGTACAGGGGCGGAACTATGGCTACACCTTC.